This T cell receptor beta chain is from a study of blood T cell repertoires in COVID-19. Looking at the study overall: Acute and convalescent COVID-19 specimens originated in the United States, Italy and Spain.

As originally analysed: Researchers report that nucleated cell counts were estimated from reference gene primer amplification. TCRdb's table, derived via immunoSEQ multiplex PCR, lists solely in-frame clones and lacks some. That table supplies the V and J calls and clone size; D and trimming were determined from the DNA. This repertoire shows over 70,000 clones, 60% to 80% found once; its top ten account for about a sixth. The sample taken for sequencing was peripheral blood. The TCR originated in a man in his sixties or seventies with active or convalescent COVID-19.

This CDR3 is CASSLLGQGKFQPQHF. For the CDR3, the DNA is TGTGCCAGCAGTTTATTGGGACAGGGTAAATTTCAGCCCCAGCATTTT. The chain employs TRBV28 and TRBJ1-5, with 9 bases that match TRBD1. Unmatched junction bases numbered 7, after V lost 1 base and J lost 6 bases. CDR3 length equals 16 residues. Per germline, CDR1 MDHEN and CDR2 SYDVKM. The variable domain in full, with the rest retrieved from reference TRBV28 and TRBJ1-5, is DVKVTQSSRYLVKRTGEKVFLECVQDMDHENMFWYRQDPGLGLRLIYFSYDVKMKEKGDIPEGYSVSREKKERFSLILESASTNQTSMYLCASSLLGQGKFQPQHFGDGTRLSIL.